Listed below are T cell receptor beta chains from one sample, sequenced in a study of CD8 T cells in ankylosing spondylitis. Using its own MiXCR run on the 5' RACE reads, TCRdb lists one record per CDR3 protein. The sample carries some 400,000 distinct CDR3 sequences, 20% to 25% recorded once. Sequenced material: blood, either unsorted or a sorted T cell fraction (not recorded which). The receptors were sampled from a male donor with ankylosing spondylitis. Each CDR3 is given with its conserved first and last residue. The order of the fields is clone size, D gene, J gene, CDR3 length, V gene, CDR3 DNA, CDR3 protein. A D gene is named only where the DNA matches it firmly. Only part of the rows carry a size: once, few, many, or a class if the clone is expanded.

clone_size: -
d_call: TRBD1
j_call: TRBJ2-4
cdr3_length: 16
v_call: TRBV5-6
cdr3_nt: TGTGCCAGCAGCTGGGGACAGGGAATTACCAAAAACATTCAGTACTTC
cdr3_aa: CASSWGQGITKNIQYF

clone_size: -
d_call: TRBD1
j_call: TRBJ1-2
cdr3_length: 16
v_call: TRBV7-9
cdr3_nt: TGTGCCAGCAGTCGCCGGAAAACAGGGGTGTTTCATGGCTACACCTTC
cdr3_aa: CASSRRKTGVFHGYTF

clone_size: few
d_call: TRBD2
j_call: TRBJ2-1
cdr3_length: 21
v_call: TRBV5-1
cdr3_nt: TGCGCCAGCAGCTTAAGAAAGTGGGCTAGCGGGCTCCCGAGCTCCTACAATGAGCAGTTCTTC
cdr3_aa: CASSLRKWASGLPSSYNEQFF

clone_size: -
d_call: TRBD1
j_call: TRBJ1-5
cdr3_length: 14
v_call: TRBV20-1
cdr3_nt: TGCAGTGCCCGGACAGGGGAGGGCAATCAGCCCCAGCATTTT
cdr3_aa: CSARTGEGNQPQHF

clone_size: -
d_call: -
j_call: TRBJ2-1
cdr3_length: 14
v_call: TRBV20-1
cdr3_nt: TGCAGTGCTAGAGATCCTAAGCGTTACAATGAGCAGTTCTTC
cdr3_aa: CSARDPKRYNEQFF

clone_size: few
d_call: -
j_call: TRBJ1-4
cdr3_length: 14
v_call: TRBV15
cdr3_nt: TGTGCCACCAGCTCCCGTATCTCCGATGAAAAACTGTTTTTT
cdr3_aa: CATSSRISDEKLFF

clone_size: -
d_call: -
j_call: TRBJ2-5
cdr3_length: 16
v_call: TRBV3-1
cdr3_nt: TGTGCCAGCAGCCAGGACCGGGACTGGATCCAAGAGACCCAGTACTTC
cdr3_aa: CASSQDRDWIQETQYF

clone_size: -
d_call: TRBD1
j_call: TRBJ1-4
cdr3_length: 15
v_call: TRBV27
cdr3_nt: TGTGCCAGCAGCACTTGGGGACAGCCCGATGAAAAACTGTTTTTT
cdr3_aa: CASSTWGQPDEKLFF

clone_size: few
d_call: TRBD2
j_call: TRBJ2-3
cdr3_length: 15
v_call: TRBV29-1
cdr3_nt: TGCAGCGTTTCCGGGACTAGCGGGAGACCAGATACGCAGTATTTT
cdr3_aa: CSVSGTSGRPDTQYF

clone_size: -
d_call: -
j_call: TRBJ2-7
cdr3_length: 13
v_call: TRBV20-1
cdr3_nt: TGCAGTGCCGCCGGGGTATTGGGCTACGAGCAGTACTTC
cdr3_aa: CSAAGVLGYEQYF

clone_size: -
d_call: -
j_call: TRBJ2-1
cdr3_length: 13
v_call: TRBV5-1
cdr3_nt: TGCGCCAGCAGCTTGTCTATGGGCAATGAGCAGTTCTTC
cdr3_aa: CASSLSMGNEQFF

clone_size: -
d_call: -
j_call: TRBJ1-1
cdr3_length: 13
v_call: TRBV28
cdr3_nt: TGTGCCAGCAGGCCAGGCGGATACACTGAAGCTTTCTTT
cdr3_aa: CASRPGGYTEAFF

clone_size: -
d_call: -
j_call: TRBJ2-7
cdr3_length: 14
v_call: TRBV7-8
cdr3_nt: TGTGCCAGCAGCTTAGAAGGTAGCGCCTACGAGCAGTACTTC
cdr3_aa: CASSLEGSAYEQYF

clone_size: few
d_call: TRBD2
j_call: TRBJ2-7
cdr3_length: 15
v_call: TRBV24-1
cdr3_nt: TGTGCCACCAGTGATGGGCCTAGCGGCTCCTACGAGCAGTACTTC
cdr3_aa: CATSDGPSGSYEQYF

clone_size: few
d_call: TRBD2
j_call: TRBJ2-1
cdr3_length: 16
v_call: TRBV5-1
cdr3_nt: TGCGCCAGCAGTGCTGACGTAGCGGGAGGGCTCAATGAGCAGTTCTTC
cdr3_aa: CASSADVAGGLNEQFF

clone_size: -
d_call: -
j_call: TRBJ2-1
cdr3_length: 14
v_call: TRBV28
cdr3_nt: TGTGCCAGCAACCCCGGGCCCCCCTCGAATGAGCAGTTCTTC
cdr3_aa: CASNPGPPSNEQFF

clone_size: many
d_call: TRBD2
j_call: TRBJ2-1
cdr3_length: 16
v_call: TRBV4-1
cdr3_nt: TGCGCCAGCAGCCAGGCGATTAGCGGGATTGGCAATGAGCAGTTCTTC
cdr3_aa: CASSQAISGIGNEQFF